This TCR beta chain was observed in a study of blood T cell repertoires in COVID-19. For the study at large: COVID-19 samples collected from the United States, Italy and Spain covered acute and convalescent phases.

The CDR3 is 14 amino acids. Looked up from germline, CDR1 is MNHEY and CDR2 is SMNVEV (reference sequence). Trimming removed 5 bases from V and 5 bases from J; junction bases left unmatched: 6. Original analysis: The assay estimated nucleated cells by amplifying reference gene primers. The protocol was immunoSEQ multiplex PCR, while the TCRdb copy is restricted to in-frame clones and leaves out a portion. The V and J calls and the clone size are those of that table, but D and trimming were determined from the DNA. The repertoire holds about 250,000 clones, with nearly 85% as singletons. The sequencing sample was made of peripheral blood. The chain recombines TRBV27 with TRBJ1-5; 7 nucleotides align to TRBD1. The sequence came from a human donor in a cohort sampled during active COVID-19. Written as DNA, the CDR3 is TGTGCCAGCAGTCTACAGGGGTTGGATCAGCCCCAGCATTTT. Encoded protein: CASSLQGLDQPQHF.